This TCR beta chain is drawn from a study of T cells expressing NK-cell markers. About the study: Seven donors tested HCMV-seropositive and one tested seronegative among the eight sequenced.

TCRdb reprocessed the 5' RACE reads and stores each CDR3 protein as one record, lacking DNA. This sample contains about 370,000 distinct CDR3 sequences. Germline V gene lookup returns CDR1 SGHDT and CDR2 YYEEEE. The CDR3 consists of 12 residues. Sequencing was performed on blood T cells: a sorted CD56 or NKG2C T cell subset, CD4+ or CD8+ T cells, or bulk PBMC T cells (not recorded which). The TCR was taken from a woman aged 45-65 years in good health. This chain uses TRBV5-6 with TRBJ1-4. The CDR3 sequence is CASSLWGEKLFF.